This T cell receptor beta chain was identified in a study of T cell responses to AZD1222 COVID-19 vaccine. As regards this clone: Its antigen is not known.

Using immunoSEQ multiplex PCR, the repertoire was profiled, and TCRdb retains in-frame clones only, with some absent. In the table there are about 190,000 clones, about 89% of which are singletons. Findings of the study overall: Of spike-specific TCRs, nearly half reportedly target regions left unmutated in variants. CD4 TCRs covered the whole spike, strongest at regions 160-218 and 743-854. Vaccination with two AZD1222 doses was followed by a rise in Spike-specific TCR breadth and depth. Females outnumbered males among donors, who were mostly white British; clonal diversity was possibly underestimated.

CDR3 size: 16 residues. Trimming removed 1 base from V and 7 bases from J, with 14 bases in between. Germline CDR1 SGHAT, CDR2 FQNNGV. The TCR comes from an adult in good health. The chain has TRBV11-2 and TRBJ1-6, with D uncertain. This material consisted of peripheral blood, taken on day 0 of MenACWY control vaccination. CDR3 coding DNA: TGTGCCAGCAGCTTAGCTCCGAGGGTGGGGAATTCACCCCTCCACTTT. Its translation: CASSLAPRVGNSPLHF.